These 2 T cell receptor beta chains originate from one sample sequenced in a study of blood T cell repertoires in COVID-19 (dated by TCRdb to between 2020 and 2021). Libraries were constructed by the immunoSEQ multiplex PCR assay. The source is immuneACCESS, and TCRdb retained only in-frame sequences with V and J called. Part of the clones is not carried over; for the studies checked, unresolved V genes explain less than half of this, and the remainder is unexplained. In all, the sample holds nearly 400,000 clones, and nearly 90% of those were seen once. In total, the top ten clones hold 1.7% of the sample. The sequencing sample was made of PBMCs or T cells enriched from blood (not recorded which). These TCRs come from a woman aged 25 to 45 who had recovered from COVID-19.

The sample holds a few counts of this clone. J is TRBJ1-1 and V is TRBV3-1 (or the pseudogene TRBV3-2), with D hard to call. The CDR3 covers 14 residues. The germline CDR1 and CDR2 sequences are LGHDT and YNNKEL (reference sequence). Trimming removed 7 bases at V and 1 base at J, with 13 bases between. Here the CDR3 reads CASKSSGENTEAFF. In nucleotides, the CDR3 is TGTGCCAGCAAATCCTCCGGAGAGAACACTGAAGCTTTCTTT.

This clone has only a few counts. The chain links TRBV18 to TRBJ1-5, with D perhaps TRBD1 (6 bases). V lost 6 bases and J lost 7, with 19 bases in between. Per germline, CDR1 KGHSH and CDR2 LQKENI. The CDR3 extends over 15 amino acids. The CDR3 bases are TGTGCCAGCTCCCAGGAACAGGGAATCGGACAGCCCCAGCATTTT. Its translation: CASSQEQGIGQPQHF.